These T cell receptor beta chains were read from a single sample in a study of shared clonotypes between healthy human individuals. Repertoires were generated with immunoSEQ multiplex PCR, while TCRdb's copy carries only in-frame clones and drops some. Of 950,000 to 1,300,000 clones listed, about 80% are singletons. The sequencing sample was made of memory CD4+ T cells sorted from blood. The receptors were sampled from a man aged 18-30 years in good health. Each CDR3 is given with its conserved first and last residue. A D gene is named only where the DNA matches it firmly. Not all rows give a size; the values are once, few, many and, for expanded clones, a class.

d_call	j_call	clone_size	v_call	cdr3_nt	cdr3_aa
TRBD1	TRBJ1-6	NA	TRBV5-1	TGCGCCAGCAGCTTGGAAGACAGGGAATTACCCCTCCACTTT	CASSLEDRELPLHF
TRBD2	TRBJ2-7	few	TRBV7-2	TGTGCCAGCAGCGCCCTCATAGCGGGAGTAACCTACGAGCAGTACTTC	CASSALIAGVTYEQYF
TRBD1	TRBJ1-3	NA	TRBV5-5	TGTGCCAGCAGCTTGGCTCAGGGGGCTGTCTCTGGAAACACCATATATTTT	CASSLAQGAVSGNTIYF
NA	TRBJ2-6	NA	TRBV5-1	TGCGCCAGCAGCCCCCGATCGGGGCAGGGTGGGGCCAACGTCCTGACTTTC	CASSPRSGQGGANVLTF
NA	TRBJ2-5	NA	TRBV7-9	TGTGCCAGCAGCTTGGAGGGGGCCCTCCAAGAGACCCAGTACTTC	CASSLEGALQETQYF
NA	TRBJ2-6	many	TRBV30	TGTGCCTGGGCCCGGGGCTCTGGGGCCAACGTCCTGACTTTC	CAWARGSGANVLTF
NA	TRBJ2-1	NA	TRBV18	TGTGCCAGCTCACCACGGCAGGACAATGAGCAGTTCTTC	CASSPRQDNEQFF
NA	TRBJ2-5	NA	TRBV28	TGTGCCAGCAGTTCGACGAGGGCGCTTGAGACCCAGTACTTC	CASSSTRALETQYF
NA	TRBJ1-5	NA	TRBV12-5	TGTGCTAGTGGTTTGCCACTAGAGGAGGGATTAGGTCAGCCCCAGCATTTT	CASGLPLEEGLGQPQHF
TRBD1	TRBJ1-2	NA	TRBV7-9	TGTGCCAGCAGCCCGGACAGGGAGGGTGGCTACACCTTC	CASSPDREGGYTF
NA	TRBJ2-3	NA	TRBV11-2	TGTGCCAGCAGCCTAAGGGACGGGACTAGCACAGATACGCAGTATTTT	CASSLRDGTSTDTQYF
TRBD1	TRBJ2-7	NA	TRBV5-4	TGTGCCAGCAGCCAGGACAGGGTCGAGCAGTACTTC	CASSQDRVEQYF
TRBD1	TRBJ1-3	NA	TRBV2	TGTGCCAGCATGTTCGGACAGGGCTCTGGAAACACCATATATTTT	CASMFGQGSGNTIYF
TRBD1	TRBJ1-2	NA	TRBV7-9	TGTGCCAGCAGCTTAGGGGGACAGGAGGCAAACTATGGCTACACCTTC	CASSLGGQEANYGYTF
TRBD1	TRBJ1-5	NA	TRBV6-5	TGTGCCAGCGCGGGACAGGGGTATCAGCCCCAGCATTTT	CASAGQGYQPQHF